This T cell receptor (beta chain) emerged from a study of cytomegalovirus exposure and HLA in healthy donors. V lost 4 bases, J lost 0 bases, and 17 bases stayed unmatched. This CDR3 region has 19 residues. The germline CDR1 and CDR2 sequences are SGHTA and FQGNSA. Every donor was a healthy person donating bone marrow. Researchers ran the PCR with 60 Vbeta and 13 Jbeta primers. Profiled with immunoSEQ multiplex PCR; TCRdb holds only in-frame clones, not every one. The data hold more than 100,000 clones, with over 60% observed a single time. V gene TRBV7-2 combines with J gene TRBJ2-5; 7 bases agree with TRBD2. Sequenced input: PBMCs. The TCR comes from a woman aged 55-69 years in good health and CMV-seronegative. CDR3 residues: CASSYRGGRSAGYQETQYF. DNA for the CDR3: TGTGCCAGCAGCTATAGGGGAGGGAGGTCAGCGGGGTACCAAGAGACCCAGTACTTC.